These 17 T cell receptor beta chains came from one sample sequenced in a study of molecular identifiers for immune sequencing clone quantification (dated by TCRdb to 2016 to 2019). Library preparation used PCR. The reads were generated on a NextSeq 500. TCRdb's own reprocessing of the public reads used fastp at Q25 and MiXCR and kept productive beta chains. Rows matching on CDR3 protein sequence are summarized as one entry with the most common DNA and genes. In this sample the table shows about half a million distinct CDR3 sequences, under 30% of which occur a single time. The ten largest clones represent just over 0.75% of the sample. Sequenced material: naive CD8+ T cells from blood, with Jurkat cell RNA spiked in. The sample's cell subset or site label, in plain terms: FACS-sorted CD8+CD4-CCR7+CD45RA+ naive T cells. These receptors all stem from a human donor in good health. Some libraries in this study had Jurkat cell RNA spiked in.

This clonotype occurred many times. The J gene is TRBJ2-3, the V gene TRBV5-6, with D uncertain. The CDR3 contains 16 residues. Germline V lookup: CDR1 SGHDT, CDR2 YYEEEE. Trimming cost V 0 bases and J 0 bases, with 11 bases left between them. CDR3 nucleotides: TGTGCCAGCAGCTTGGGTGACGCAGCTAGCACAGATACGCAGTATTTT. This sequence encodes CASSLGDAASTDTQYF.

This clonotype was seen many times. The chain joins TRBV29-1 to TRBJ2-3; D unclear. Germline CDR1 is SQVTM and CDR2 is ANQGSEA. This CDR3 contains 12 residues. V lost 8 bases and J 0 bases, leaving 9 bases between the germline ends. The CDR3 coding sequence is TGCAGCATACACGGGAGCACAGATACGCAGTATTTT. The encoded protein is CSIHGSTDTQYF.

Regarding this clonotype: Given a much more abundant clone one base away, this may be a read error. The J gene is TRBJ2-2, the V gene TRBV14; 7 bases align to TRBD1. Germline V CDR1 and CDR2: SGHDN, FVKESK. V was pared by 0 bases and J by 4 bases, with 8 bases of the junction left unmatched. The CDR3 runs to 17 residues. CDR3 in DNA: TGTGCCAGCAGCCAAGAAGAGACAGGGATCGCCACCGGGGAGCTGTTTTTT. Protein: CASSQEETGIATGELFF. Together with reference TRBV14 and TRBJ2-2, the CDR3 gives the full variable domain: EAGVTQFPSHSVIEKGQTVTLRCDPISGHDNLYWYRRVMGKEIKFLLHFVKESKQDESGMPNNRFLAERTGGTYSTLKVQPAELEDSGVYFCASSQEETGIATGELFFGEGSRLTVL.

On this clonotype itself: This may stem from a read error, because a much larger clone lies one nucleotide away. Here the CDR3 reads CAWSAQPTQGAFF. In DNA form, the CDR3 reads TGTGCCTGGAGTGCCCAACCGACCCAAGGAGCTTTCTTT. The rearrangement links TRBV30 to TRBJ1-1; D call uncertain. Germline values: CDR1 GTSNPN, CDR2 SVGIG (reference sequence). The CDR3 totals 13 residues. V dropped 1 base and J dropped 10 bases, with 16 bases sitting between them.

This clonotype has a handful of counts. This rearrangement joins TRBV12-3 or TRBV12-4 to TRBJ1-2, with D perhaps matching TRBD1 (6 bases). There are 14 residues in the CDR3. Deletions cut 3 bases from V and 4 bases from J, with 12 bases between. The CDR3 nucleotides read TGTGCCAGCAGTTTGGATCGGGGGCCCTATGGCTACACCTTC. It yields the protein CASSLDRGPYGYTF.

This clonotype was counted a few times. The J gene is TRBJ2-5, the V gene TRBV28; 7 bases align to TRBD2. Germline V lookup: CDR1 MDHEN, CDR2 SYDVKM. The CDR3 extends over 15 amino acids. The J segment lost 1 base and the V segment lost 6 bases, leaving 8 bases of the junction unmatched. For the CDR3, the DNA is TGTGCCAGCAGAATATTGACTAGCCGCCAAGAGACCCAGTACTTC. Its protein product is CASRILTSRQETQYF.

CDR3 sequence reads: CATSREIAGEDIQYF. CDR3 nucleotides: TGTGCCACCAGCAGAGAAATAGCGGGGGAAGACATTCAGTACTTC. This rearrangement joins TRBV15 to TRBJ2-4; 9 positions agree with TRBD2. Per germline, CDR1 LNHNV and CDR2 YYDKDF (reference sequence). CDR3 size: 15 residues. V lost 0 bases, J lost 8 bases, and 5 bases stayed unmatched. The entire variable domain, with the rest obtained from reference TRBV15 and TRBJ2-4, is as follows: DAMVIQNPRYQVTQFGKPVTLSCSQTLNHNVMYWYQQKSSQAPKLLFHYYDKDFNNEADTPDNFQSRRPNTSFCFLDIRSPGLGDTAMYLCATSREIAGEDIQYFGAGTRLSVL.

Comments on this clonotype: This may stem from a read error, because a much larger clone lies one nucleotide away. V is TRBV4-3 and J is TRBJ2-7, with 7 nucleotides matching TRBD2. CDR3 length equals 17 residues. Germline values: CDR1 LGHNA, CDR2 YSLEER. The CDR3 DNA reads TGCACCAGCAGCCAAGATAGAACGAGCGGGGCAACCTACGAGCAGTACTTC. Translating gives CTSSQDRTSGATYEQYF.

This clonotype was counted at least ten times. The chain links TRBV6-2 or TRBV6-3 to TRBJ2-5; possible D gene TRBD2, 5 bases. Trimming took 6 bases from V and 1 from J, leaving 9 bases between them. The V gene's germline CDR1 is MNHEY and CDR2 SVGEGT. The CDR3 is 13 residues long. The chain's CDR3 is CASRKDFQETQYF. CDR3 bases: TGTGCCAGCAGGAAGGACTTCCAAGAGACCCAGTACTTC.

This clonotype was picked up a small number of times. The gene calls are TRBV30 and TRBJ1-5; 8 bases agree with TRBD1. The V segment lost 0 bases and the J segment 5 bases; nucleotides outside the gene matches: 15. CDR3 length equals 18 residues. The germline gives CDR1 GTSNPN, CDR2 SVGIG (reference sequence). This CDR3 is CAWSVPDRERLGDQPQHF. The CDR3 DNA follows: TGTGCCTGGAGTGTGCCGGACAGGGAACGCCTTGGGGATCAGCCCCAGCATTTT.

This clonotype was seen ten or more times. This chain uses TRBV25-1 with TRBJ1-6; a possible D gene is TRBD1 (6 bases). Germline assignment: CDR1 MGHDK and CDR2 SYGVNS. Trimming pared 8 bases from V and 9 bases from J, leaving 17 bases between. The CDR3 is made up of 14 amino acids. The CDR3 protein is CASQTQGAASPLHF. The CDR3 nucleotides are TGTGCCAGCCAGACACAGGGAGCGGCTTCACCCCTCCACTTT.

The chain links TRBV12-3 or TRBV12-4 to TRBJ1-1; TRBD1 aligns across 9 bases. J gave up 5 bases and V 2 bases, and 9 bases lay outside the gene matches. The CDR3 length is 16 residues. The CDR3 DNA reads TGTGCCAGCAGTTTAAGGTTCGGACAGGGGTATACTGAAGCTTTCTTT. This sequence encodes CASSLRFGQGYTEAFF.

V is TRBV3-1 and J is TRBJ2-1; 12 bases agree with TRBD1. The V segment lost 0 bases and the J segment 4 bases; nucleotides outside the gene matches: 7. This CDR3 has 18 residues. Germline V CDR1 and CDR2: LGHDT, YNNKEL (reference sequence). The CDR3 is CASSQDLGTGGPYNEQFF. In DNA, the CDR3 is TGTGCCAGCAGCCAAGATCTAGGGACAGGGGGCCCGTACAATGAGCAGTTCTTC.

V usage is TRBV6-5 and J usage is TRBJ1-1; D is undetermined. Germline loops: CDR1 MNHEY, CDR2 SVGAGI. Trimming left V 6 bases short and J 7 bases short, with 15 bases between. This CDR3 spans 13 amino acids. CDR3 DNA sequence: TGTGCCAGCAGCCACAAATCGCATGATGAAGCTTTCTTT. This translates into CASSHKSHDEAFF.

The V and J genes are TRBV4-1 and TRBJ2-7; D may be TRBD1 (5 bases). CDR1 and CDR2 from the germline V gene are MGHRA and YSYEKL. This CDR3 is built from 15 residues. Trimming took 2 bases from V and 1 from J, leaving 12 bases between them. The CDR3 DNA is TGCGCCAGCAGCCAATCAGGGTATCTGTCCTACGAGCAGTACTTC. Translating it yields CASSQSGYLSYEQYF.

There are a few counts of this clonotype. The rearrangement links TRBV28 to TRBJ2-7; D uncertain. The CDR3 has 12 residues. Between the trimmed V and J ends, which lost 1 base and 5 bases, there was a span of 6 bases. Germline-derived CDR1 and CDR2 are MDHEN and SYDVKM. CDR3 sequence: CASSLSVDEQYF. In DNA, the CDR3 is TGTGCCAGCAGTTTATCCGTGGACGAGCAGTACTTC.

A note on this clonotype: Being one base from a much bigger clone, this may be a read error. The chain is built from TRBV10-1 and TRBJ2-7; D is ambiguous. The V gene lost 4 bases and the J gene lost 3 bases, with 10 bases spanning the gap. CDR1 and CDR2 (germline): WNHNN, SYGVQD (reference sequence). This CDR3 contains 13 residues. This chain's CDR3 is CASSGIPGYEQYF. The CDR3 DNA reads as TGCGCCAGCAGTGGGATACCCGGCTACGAGCAGTACTTC.